The text below deals with one T cell receptor beta chain. Its antigen is as yet unknown. This specimen comes from a study of cytomegalovirus exposure and HLA in healthy donors. Study conclusions and caveats: Among the most significant clusters, several appeared linked to common viral pathogens in a later analysis. Accurate predictions that matched the HLA-A and HLA-B alleles of most subjects were reportedly made from TCR beta sequences. The investigators catalogued 164 TCR beta chains as cytomegalovirus-associated.

The PCR contained 60 Vbeta and 13 Jbeta primers. Using immunoSEQ multiplex PCR, the repertoire was profiled, and TCRdb retains in-frame clones only, with some absent. The table lists 150,000 to 170,000 clones, 60% to 80% of them singletons. Healthy bone marrow donors made up the donors. Germline V gives CDR1 SGHTA, CDR2 FQGTGA. The J segment lost 0 bases and the V segment lost 4 bases, leaving 4 bases of the junction unmatched. This CDR3 region has 17 residues. The chain links TRBV7-3 to TRBJ2-6, with 9 bases fitting TRBD1. The sequence derives from a man aged 30-40 years in good health and CMV-seropositive. Sequenced: PBMCs. CDR3 region: CASSSQGAVSGANVLTF. The CDR3 DNA reads as TGTGCCAGCAGCTCACAGGGGGCCGTCTCTGGGGCCAACGTCCTGACTTTC.